A selection of T cell receptor beta chains follows, all from one sample in a study of T cell changes during pregnancy in multiple sclerosis. Sequenced by immunoSEQ multiplex PCR; TCRdb stores in-frame clones only, minus some. This sample has 85,000 to 110,000 clones, with about 90% found just once. The source material was peripheral blood, sampled after pregnancy. Receptors were obtained from a female donor with multiple sclerosis, enrolled in a pregnancy study. The CDR3 runs from the conserved cysteine through the conserved F or W. Fields, in order: clone size, J gene, V gene, D gene, CDR3 protein, CDR3 DNA. D genes are given only for firm matches. Not every row has a clone size; where given, it reads once, few, many or a size class.

clone_size: NA
j_call: TRBJ1-2
v_call: TRBV7-9
d_call: NA
cdr3_aa: CASSLPWTDYGYTF
cdr3_nt: TGTGCCAGCAGCTTACCTTGGACAGACTATGGCTACACCTTC

clone_size: once
j_call: TRBJ2-7
v_call: TRBV27
d_call: TRBD1
cdr3_aa: CASSSFGDSSGAVWEQYF
cdr3_nt: TGTGCCAGCAGTTCCTTCGGGGACAGTTCCGGGGCGGTATGGGAGCAGTACTTC

clone_size: NA
j_call: TRBJ2-7
v_call: TRBV7-9
d_call: TRBD2
cdr3_aa: CASSLMSGTTYEQYF
cdr3_nt: TGTGCCAGCAGCTTAATGTCCGGGACTACCTACGAGCAGTACTTC

clone_size: NA
j_call: TRBJ1-2
v_call: TRBV29-1
d_call: TRBD1
cdr3_aa: CSALDRGYGYTF
cdr3_nt: TGCAGCGCCCTGGACAGGGGCTATGGCTACACCTTC

clone_size: once
j_call: TRBJ2-7
v_call: TRBV7-6
d_call: TRBD1
cdr3_aa: CASSQGQGITGEQYF
cdr3_nt: TGTGCCAGCAGCCAAGGACAGGGGATTACTGGCGAGCAGTACTTC

clone_size: few
j_call: TRBJ1-1
v_call: TRBV5-1
d_call: NA
cdr3_aa: CASSWGQVNTEAFF
cdr3_nt: TGCGCCAGCAGCTGGGGGCAGGTGAACACTGAAGCTTTCTTT

clone_size: NA
j_call: TRBJ2-3
v_call: TRBV7-6
d_call: TRBD2
cdr3_aa: CASSLGGNHGSSEASTDTQYF
cdr3_nt: TGTGCCAGCAGCTTGGGGGGGAATCATGGGAGCTCCGAGGCTAGCACAGATACGCAGTATTTT

clone_size: NA
j_call: TRBJ1-3
v_call: TRBV29-1
d_call: NA
cdr3_aa: CSVEGAGNSGNTIYF
cdr3_nt: TGCAGCGTTGAAGGGGCAGGCAACTCTGGAAACACCATATATTTT

clone_size: NA
j_call: TRBJ2-1
v_call: TRBV5-1
d_call: TRBD1
cdr3_aa: CASSLRDRDNEQFF
cdr3_nt: TGCGCCAGCAGCTTGAGGGACAGAGACAATGAGCAGTTCTTC

clone_size: NA
j_call: TRBJ2-3
v_call: TRBV11-2
d_call: TRBD2
cdr3_aa: CASSSIGGGRTTDTQYF
cdr3_nt: TGTGCCAGCAGCTCTATTGGCGGGGGGCGGACCACAGATACGCAGTATTTT

clone_size: NA
j_call: TRBJ2-5
v_call: TRBV11-2
d_call: NA
cdr3_aa: CASSLALPPVETQYF
cdr3_nt: TGTGCCAGCAGCTTAGCCCTCCCCCCCGTGGAGACCCAGTACTTC